Detailed here is one T cell receptor (beta chain). The antigen is undetermined. This specimen comes from a study of yellow fever vaccine responses in identical twins. Overall study findings and caveats: A vaccine T cell response that seemed partly convergent and partly personalized was reported in twins.

TCRdb reanalysed the RT-PCR reads using MiXCR and keeps one entry per CDR3 protein. The data show approximately 13,000 distinct CDR3 sequences, with about 83% seen just once and 1.7% held by the top ten. The specimen was T cells from blood (PBMCs), unsorted or a sorted subset (not recorded which), collected before or after yellow fever vaccination (not recorded which). This sequence was found in a woman aged 18-29 years who received the yellow fever vaccine.

The CDR3 sequence: CASRPEGAKNIQYF. The CDR3 DNA follows: TGTGCCAGCAGGCCGGAGGGGGCCAAAAACATTCAGTACTTC. V gene TRBV3-1 combines with J gene TRBJ2-4; tentative D call: TRBD2 (6 bases). Per germline, CDR1 LGHDT and CDR2 YNNKEL (reference sequence). The V and J ends lost 6 bases and 1 base respectively, with 10 bases between them. The CDR3 length is 14 residues.